The T cell receptor beta chain described here comes from a study of cytomegalovirus exposure and HLA in healthy donors. Germline lookup yields CDR1 SGHAT and CDR2 FQNNGV. This CDR3 is built from 11 residues. Trimming took off 5 bases at V and 12 bases at J, with 11 bases between the two ends. In the PCR, 60 Vbeta and 13 Jbeta primers were used. This table comes from immunoSEQ multiplex PCR, and its TCRdb copy is limited to in-frame clones, with some not included. The table has 150,000 to 200,000 clones, about 70% seen once. Sequencing used PBMCs. The chain couples TRBV11-2 to TRBJ2-1, with D possibly being TRBD2 (6 bases). This receptor was taken from a man younger than 45 in good health and CMV-seropositive. CDR3 bases: TGTGCCAGCAGCCCGGCGGAGGGGCAGTTCTTC. It translates to CASSPAEGQFF.